This T cell receptor beta chain stems from a study of cytomegalovirus exposure and HLA in healthy donors. This PCR relied on a set of 60 Vbeta primers and 13 Jbeta primers. This table comes from immunoSEQ multiplex PCR, and its TCRdb copy is limited to in-frame clones, with some not included. Among some 160,000 clones listed, roughly 79% were seen once. In germline, CDR1 is ENHRY, CDR2 SYGVKD. The CDR3 has 14 amino acids. The V and J ends lost 1 base and 3 bases, in that order; junction bases with no gene match: 3. General study findings and limits: Indistinguishable V segments, including TRBV6-2 and TRBV6-3, were excluded.

A remark on this clone: The antigen is unknown.

This clonotype was obtained from a woman in her thirties in good health and CMV-seronegative. The chain is built from TRBV10-3 and TRBJ2-7; 7 nucleotides align to TRBD1. Sequenced sample: PBMCs. The CDR3 sequence is CAISEFRDSYEQYF. The CDR3 DNA sequence: TGTGCCATCAGTGAGTTCCGGGACAGCTACGAGCAGTACTTC.